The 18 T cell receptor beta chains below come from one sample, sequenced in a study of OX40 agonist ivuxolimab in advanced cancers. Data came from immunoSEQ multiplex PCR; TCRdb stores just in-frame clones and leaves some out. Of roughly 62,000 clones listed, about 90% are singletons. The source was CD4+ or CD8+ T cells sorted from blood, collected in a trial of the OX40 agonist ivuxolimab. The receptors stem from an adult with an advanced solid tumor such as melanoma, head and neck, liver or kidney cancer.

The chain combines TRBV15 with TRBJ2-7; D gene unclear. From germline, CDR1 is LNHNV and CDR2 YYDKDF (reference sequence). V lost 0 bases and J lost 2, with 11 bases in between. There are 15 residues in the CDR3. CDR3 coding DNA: TGTGCCACCAGCAGAGATCTCGGCTCAACCTACGAGCAGTACTTC. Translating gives CATSRDLGSTYEQYF.

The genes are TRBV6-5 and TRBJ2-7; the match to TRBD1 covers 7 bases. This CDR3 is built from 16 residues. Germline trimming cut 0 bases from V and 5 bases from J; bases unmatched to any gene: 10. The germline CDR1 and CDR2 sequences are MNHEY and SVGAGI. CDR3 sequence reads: CASSYSSYRQGHEQYF. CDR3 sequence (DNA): TGTGCCAGCAGTTACTCTAGTTACCGACAGGGCCACGAGCAGTACTTC.

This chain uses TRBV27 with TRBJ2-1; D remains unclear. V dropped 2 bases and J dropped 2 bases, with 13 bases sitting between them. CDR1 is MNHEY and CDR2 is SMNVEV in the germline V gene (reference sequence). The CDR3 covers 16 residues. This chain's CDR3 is CASSLLGLGPYNEQFF. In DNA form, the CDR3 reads TGTGCCAGCAGTTTACTAGGGCTAGGACCCTACAATGAGCAGTTCTTC.

For the CDR3, the DNA is TGTGCCAGCAGTAGTGACAGCTACGAGCAGTACTTC. Residues: CASSSDSYEQYF. This rearrangement joins TRBV5-4 to TRBJ2-7, with D possibly matching TRBD1 (5 bases). CDR1 and CDR2 (germline): SGHNT, YYREEE (reference sequence). Trimming took off 5 bases at V and 3 bases at J, with 9 bases between the two ends. This CDR3 region has 12 residues.

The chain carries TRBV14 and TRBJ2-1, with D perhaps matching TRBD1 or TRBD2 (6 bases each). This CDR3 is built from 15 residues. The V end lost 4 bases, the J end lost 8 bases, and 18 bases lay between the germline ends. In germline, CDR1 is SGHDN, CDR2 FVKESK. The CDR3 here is CASSRWQEGTYEQFF. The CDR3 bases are TGTGCCAGCAGCCGTTGGCAGGAGGGGACATATGAGCAGTTCTTC.

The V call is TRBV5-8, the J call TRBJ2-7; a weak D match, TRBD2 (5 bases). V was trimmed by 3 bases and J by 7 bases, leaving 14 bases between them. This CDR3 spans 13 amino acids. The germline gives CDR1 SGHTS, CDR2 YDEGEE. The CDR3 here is CASSSGDSGEQYF. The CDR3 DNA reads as TGTGCCAGCAGCTCCGGCGACTCGGGGGAGCAGTACTTC.

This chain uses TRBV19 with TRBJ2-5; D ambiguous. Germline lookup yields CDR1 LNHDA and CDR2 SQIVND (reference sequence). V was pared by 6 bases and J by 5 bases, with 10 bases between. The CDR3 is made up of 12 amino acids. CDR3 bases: TGTGCCAGTAGCGACCTCCCGGAGACCCAGTACTTC. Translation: CASSDLPETQYF.

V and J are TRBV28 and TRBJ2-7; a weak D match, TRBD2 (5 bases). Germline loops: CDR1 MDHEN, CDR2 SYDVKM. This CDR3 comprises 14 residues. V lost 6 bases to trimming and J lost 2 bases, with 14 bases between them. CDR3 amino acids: CASSPTNKAYEQYF. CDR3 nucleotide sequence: TGTGCCAGCAGCCCGACTAACAAAGCCTACGAGCAGTACTTC.

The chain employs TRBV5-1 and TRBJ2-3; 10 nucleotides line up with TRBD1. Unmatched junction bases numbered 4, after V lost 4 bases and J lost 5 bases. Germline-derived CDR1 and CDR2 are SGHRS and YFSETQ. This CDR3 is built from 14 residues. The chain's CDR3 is CASSVTGGEDTQYF. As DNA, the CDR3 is TGCGCCAGCAGCGTGACAGGGGGCGAAGATACGCAGTATTTT.

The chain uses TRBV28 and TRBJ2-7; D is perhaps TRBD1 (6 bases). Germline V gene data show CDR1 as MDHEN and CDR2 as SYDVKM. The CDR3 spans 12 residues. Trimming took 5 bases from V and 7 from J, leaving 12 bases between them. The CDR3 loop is CASSRRGWEQYF. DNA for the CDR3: TGTGCCAGCAGTCGAAGGGGGTGGGAGCAGTACTTC.

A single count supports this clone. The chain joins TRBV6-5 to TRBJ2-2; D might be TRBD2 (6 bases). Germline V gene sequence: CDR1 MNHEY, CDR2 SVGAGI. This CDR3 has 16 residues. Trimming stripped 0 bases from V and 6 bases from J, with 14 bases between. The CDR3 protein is CASSYSSGWGAGELFF. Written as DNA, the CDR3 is TGTGCCAGCAGTTACTCGAGCGGGTGGGGCGCCGGGGAGCTGTTTTTT.

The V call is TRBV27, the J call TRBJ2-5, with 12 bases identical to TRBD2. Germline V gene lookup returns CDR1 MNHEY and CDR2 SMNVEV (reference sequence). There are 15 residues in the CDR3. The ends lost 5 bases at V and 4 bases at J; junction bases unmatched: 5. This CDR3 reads CASSPTSGSGETQYF. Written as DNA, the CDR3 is TGTGCCAGCAGTCCGACTAGCGGGAGTGGAGAGACCCAGTACTTC.

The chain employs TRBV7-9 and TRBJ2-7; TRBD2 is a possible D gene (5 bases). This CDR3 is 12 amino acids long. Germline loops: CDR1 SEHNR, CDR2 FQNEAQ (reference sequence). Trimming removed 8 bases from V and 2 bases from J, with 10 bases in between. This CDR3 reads CASSGDAYEQYF. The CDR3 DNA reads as TGTGCCAGCTCCGGGGATGCCTACGAGCAGTACTTC.

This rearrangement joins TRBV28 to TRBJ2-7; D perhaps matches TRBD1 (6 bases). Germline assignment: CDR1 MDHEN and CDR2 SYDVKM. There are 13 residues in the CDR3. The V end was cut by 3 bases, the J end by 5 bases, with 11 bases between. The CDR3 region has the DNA TGTGCCAGCAGTTTCAGGGGACCCAACGAGCAGTACTTC. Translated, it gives CASSFRGPNEQYF. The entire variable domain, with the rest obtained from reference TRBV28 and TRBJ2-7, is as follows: DVKVTQSSRYLVKRTGEKVFLECVQDMDHENMFWYRQDPGLGLRLIYFSYDVKMKEKGDIPEGYSVSREKKERFSLILESASTNQTSMYLCASSFRGPNEQYFGPGTRLTVT.

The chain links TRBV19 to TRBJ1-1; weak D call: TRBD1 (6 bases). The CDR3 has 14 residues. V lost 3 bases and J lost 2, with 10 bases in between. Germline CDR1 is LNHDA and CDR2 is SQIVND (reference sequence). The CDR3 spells CASSMGAVNTEAFF. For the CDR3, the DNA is TGTGCCAGTAGTATGGGGGCTGTCAACACTGAAGCTTTCTTT.

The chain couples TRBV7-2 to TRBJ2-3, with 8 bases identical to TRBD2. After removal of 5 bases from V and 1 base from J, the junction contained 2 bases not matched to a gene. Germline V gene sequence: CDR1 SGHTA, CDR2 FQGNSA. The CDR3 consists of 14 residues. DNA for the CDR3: TGTGCCAGCAGCCCGGGGGGGGGCACAGATACGCAGTATTTT. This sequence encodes CASSPGGGTDTQYF. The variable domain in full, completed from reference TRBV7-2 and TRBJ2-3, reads GAGVSQSPSNKVTEKGKDVELRCDPISGHTALYWYRQSLGQGLEFLIYFQGNSAPDKSGLPSDRFSAERTGGSVSTLTIQRTQQEDSAVYLCASSPGGGTDTQYFGPGTRLTVL.

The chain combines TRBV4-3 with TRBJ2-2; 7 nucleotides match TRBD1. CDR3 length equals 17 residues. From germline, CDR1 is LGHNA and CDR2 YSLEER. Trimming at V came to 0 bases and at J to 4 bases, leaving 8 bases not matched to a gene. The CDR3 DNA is TGCGCCAGCAGCCAAGATATGAGACAGGGTGGCACCGGGGAGCTGTTTTTT. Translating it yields CASSQDMRQGGTGELFF.

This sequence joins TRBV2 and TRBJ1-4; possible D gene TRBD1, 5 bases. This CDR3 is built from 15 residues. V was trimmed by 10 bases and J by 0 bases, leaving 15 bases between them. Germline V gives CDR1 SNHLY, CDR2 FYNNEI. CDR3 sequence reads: CAIRPEQATNEKLFF. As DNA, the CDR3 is TGTGCCATCAGACCCGAACAGGCAACTAATGAAAAACTGTTTTTT.